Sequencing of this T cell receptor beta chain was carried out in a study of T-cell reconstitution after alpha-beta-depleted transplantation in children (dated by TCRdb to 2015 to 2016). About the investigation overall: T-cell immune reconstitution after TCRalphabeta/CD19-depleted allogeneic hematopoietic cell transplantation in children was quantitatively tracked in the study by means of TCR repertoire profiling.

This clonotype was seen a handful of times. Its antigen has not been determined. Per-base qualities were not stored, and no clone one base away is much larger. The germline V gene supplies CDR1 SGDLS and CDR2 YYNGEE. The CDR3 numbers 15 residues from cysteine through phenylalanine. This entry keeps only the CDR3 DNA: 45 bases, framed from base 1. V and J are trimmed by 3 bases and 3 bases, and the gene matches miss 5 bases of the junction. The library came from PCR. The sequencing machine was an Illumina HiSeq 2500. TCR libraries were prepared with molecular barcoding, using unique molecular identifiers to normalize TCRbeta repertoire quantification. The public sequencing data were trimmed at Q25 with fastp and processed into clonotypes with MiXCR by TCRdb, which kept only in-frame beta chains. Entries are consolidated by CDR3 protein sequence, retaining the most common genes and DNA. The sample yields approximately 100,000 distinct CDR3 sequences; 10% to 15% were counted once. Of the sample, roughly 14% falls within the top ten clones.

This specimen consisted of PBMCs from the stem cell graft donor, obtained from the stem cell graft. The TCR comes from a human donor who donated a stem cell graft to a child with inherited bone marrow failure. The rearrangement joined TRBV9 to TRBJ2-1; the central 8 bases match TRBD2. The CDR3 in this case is CASSAGGTVYNEQFF. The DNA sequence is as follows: TGTGCCAGCAGCGCGGGGGGGACTGTCTACAATGAGCAGTTCTTC.